Listed below are T cell receptor beta chains from one sample, sequenced in a study of T cell clusters in autoimmune cytopenias. After re-calling the multiplex PCR reads, TCRdb lists one entry per CDR3 protein, DNA absent. The listing records around 570 distinct CDR3 sequences. Sequencing input: peripheral blood. The receptors originated from a human donor with an autoimmune cytopenia or autoimmune hepatitis (not recorded which). The CDR3 runs from the conserved cysteine through the conserved F or W. For some rows the clone size is stated as once, few or many, or as a class when expanded; others skip it.

V,J,size,CDR3
TRBV29-1,TRBJ2-2,large,CSVPGTANTGELFF
TRBV27,TRBJ2-5,medium-sized,CASSLGLAGGLKPGETQYF
TRBV10-1,TRBJ2-1,NA,CASTGDRPYNEQFF
TRBV20-1,TRBJ2-4,NA,CSARDDGSVGNIQYF
TRBV19,TRBJ2-6,medium-sized,CASQQGAGANVLTF
TRBV7-2,TRBJ2-5,medium-sized,CASSPGTSVQTQYF
TRBV29-1,TRBJ2-5,large,CSVKVNQETQYF
TRBV7-2,TRBJ2-7,medium-sized,CASSSNGLPGYEQYF
TRBV6-1,TRBJ2-3,medium-sized,CASTFGAGAPDTQYF
TRBV29-1,TRBJ2-2,medium-sized,CSVEGGAVGELFF
TRBV15,TRBJ2-2,NA,CATSKVAGGTRELFF
TRBV13,TRBJ2-7,NA,CASSSSGGPPYEQYF
TRBV6-5,TRBJ2-1,medium-sized,CASSYIGEYEQFF
TRBV7-3,TRBJ2-3,medium-sized,CASSAAGTGGADTQYF
TRBV7-2,TRBJ2-2,medium-sized,CASSLGRPAGELFF
TRBV6-5,TRBJ2-7,medium-sized,CASSPSWGQGSYEQYF
TRBV20-1,TRBJ1-2,medium-sized,CSARDHSRDQGYGYTF
TRBV6-5,TRBJ2-7,NA,CASSYWDRSYEQYF
TRBV11-2,TRBJ1-2,NA,CASSPGQGYGYTF
TRBV19,TRBJ2-7,NA,CASSITSGRKYF
TRBV30,TRBJ2-5,medium-sized,CAWSGTVQETQYF
TRBV4-3,TRBJ2-7,NA,CASSQEPGTYEQYF
TRBV3-1,TRBJ2-1,NA,CASSHSGSSYNEQFF
TRBV5-4,TRBJ2-5,medium-sized,CASSRQGATETQYF
TRBV18,TRBJ1-6,NA,CASSPRGGDGNSPLHF
TRBV27,TRBJ2-1,NA,CASSSKTSGSSYNEQFF
TRBV20-1,TRBJ2-7,NA,CSAPAGQGDSYEQYF
TRBV18,TRBJ2-5,medium-sized,CASSPRTGGGQETQYF
TRBV18,TRBJ2-3,medium-sized,CASSPPGMDTQYF
TRBV6-2/TRBV6-3,TRBJ2-1,medium-sized,CASRETGDEQFF
TRBV7-2,TRBJ2-1,medium-sized,CASSWATPEQFF
TRBV5-4,TRBJ2-5,NA,CASSLAIGAETQYF
TRBV7-6,TRBJ2-3,medium-sized,CASSLGADTQYF
TRBV29-1,TRBJ1-2,NA,CSVAAGRGGYTF
TRBV11-3,TRBJ2-1,medium-sized,CASSLAGPSSYNEQFF
TRBV12-3/TRBV12-4,TRBJ1-2,NA,CASSRNTGGGFGYTF
TRBV20-1,TRBJ2-1,NA,CSAIRDSVDEQFF
TRBV27,TRBJ2-7,NA,CASSYRDLGEQYF
TRBV27,TRBJ1-5,NA,CASPPKTGGDSNQPQHF
TRBV19,TRBJ1-5,NA,CASTPGQGNQPQHF
TRBV7-2,TRBJ1-2,medium-sized,CASSAGQGYGYTF
TRBV27,TRBJ2-1,medium-sized,CASRLGQGVGEQFF
TRBV12-3/TRBV12-4,TRBJ2-5,large,CASSPGTSRETQYF
TRBV19,TRBJ2-1,medium-sized,CASSGLAGNEQFF
TRBV7-9,TRBJ2-1,medium-sized,CASSRTSGYNEQFF
TRBV19,TRBJ2-7,medium-sized,CASSLTGGNTYEQYF
TRBV20-1,TRBJ2-5,NA,CSAYGRETQYF
TRBV6-6,TRBJ2-7,NA,CASSPTGQNTYEQYF
TRBV5-1,TRBJ2-7,NA,CASSLSSSYEQYF
TRBV10-2,TRBJ1-1,NA,CASSDLAEAFF
TRBV18,TRBJ2-5,medium-sized,CASSPPSQQGRGTQYF
TRBV20-1,TRBJ2-3,medium-sized,CSARDGGAGSDTQYF
TRBV27,TRBJ1-2,medium-sized,CASSLRGRGSYGYTF
TRBV12-3/TRBV12-4,TRBJ1-5,NA,CASSFNYGTGNQPQHF
TRBV27,TRBJ1-5,NA,CASSKGQGAQPQHF